This TCR beta chain was captured by sequencing in a study of OX40 agonist ivuxolimab in advanced cancers. The overall study: Three partial responders included one hepatocellular carcinoma patient and two cutaneous melanoma patients.

Comment on this clone: Its antigen is currently unknown.

Sequencing was performed with immunoSEQ multiplex PCR; in TCRdb, only in-frame clones are kept and a portion is missing. The top ten hold approximately 11% of the sample, which has tens of thousands of clones, 94% seen once. Study findings and constraints: On average, CD8+ T cells showed a greater number of expanded clones than CD4+.

Germline V gene lookup returns CDR1 SGHAT and CDR2 FQNNGV. The CDR3 covers 12 residues. V lost 1 base to trimming and J lost 12 bases; unmatched junction nucleotides: 5. V gene TRBV11-2 combines with J gene TRBJ1-2, with 7 bases that match TRBD1. The sequence was collected from an adult with an advanced solid tumor such as melanoma, head and neck, liver or kidney cancer. The material sequenced was CD4+ or CD8+ T cells sorted from blood, taken in a trial of the OX40 agonist ivuxolimab. The CDR3 DNA reads as TGTGCCAGCAGCTTAGGGGCAGGGGGGCACACCTTC. The encoded protein is CASSLGAGGHTF. The full variable domain, completed using reference TRBV11-2 and TRBJ1-2, is EAGVAQSPRYKIIEKRQSVAFWCNPISGHATLYWYQQILGQGPKLLIQFQNNGVVDDSQLPKDRFSAERLKGVDSTLKIQPAKLEDSAVYLCASSLGAGGHTFGSGTRLTVV.